The 10 T cell receptor beta chains given below trace back to one sample, sequenced in a study of OX40 agonist ivuxolimab in advanced cancers. Sequencing was performed with immunoSEQ multiplex PCR; in TCRdb, only in-frame clones are kept and a portion is missing. This sample carries tens of thousands of clones, approximately 85% of them seen once, and the ten largest clones take about 1.2%. This specimen consisted of CD4+ or CD8+ T cells sorted from blood, obtained in a trial of the OX40 agonist ivuxolimab. These receptors were collected from an adult with an advanced solid tumor such as melanoma, head and neck, liver or kidney cancer.

V and J are TRBV6-1 and TRBJ2-1, with 8 bases lining up with TRBD2. The CDR3 sequence is 17 residues long. The V gene end was trimmed by 1 base and the J gene end by 9 bases; junction bases not matched to a gene: 14. Germline CDR1 and CDR2: MNHNS and SASEGT. CDR3 DNA: TGTGCCAGCAGTGAAGGGGCCTATGGCGGGAGGAGGAGTGAGCAGTTCTTC. It codes for CASSEGAYGGRRSEQFF.

Note on this clone: The junction differs from germline at one of its ends, possibly a read error. The sample carries other DNA sequences with the same CDR3. The rearrangement joins TRBV2 to TRBJ2-5, with D possibly matching TRBD2 (6 bases). The length of the CDR3 is 15 residues. The germline CDR1 and CDR2 sequences are SNHLY and FYNNEI. The CDR3 loop is CASSDETGVGETQYF. CDR3 coding DNA: TGCGCCAGCAGTGACGAAACGGGAGTTGGGGAGACCCAGTACTTC.

The rearrangement uses TRBV4-2 and TRBJ2-7; D possibly corresponds to TRBD1 (8 bases). The CDR3 spans 17 residues. Germline CDR1 is LGHNA and CDR2 is YNFKEQ. Trimming pared 3 bases from V and 3 bases from J, leaving 21 bases between. The CDR3 DNA reads TGTGCCAGCAGCCAGAATACAGGGGGGAGGGAACGCTACGAGCAGTACTTC. It codes for CASSQNTGGRERYEQYF.

The CDR3 protein is CASSDDRGLGKNIQYF. The CDR3 DNA reads TGTGCCAGCAGCGACGACAGGGGGCTCGGGAAAAACATTCAGTACTTC. The chain links TRBV9 to TRBJ2-4, with 10 positions matching TRBD1. CDR1 and CDR2 (germline): SGDLS, YYNGEE. There are 16 residues in the CDR3. Germline trimming cut 3 bases from V and 4 bases from J; bases unmatched to any gene: 7.

The rearrangement links TRBV19 to TRBJ2-5; no definite D call. The CDR3 sequence is 14 residues long. V dropped 4 bases and J dropped 2 bases, with 11 bases sitting between them. Germline V gene lookup returns CDR1 LNHDA and CDR2 SQIVND (reference sequence). In DNA, the CDR3 is TGTGCCAGTAGTAAAACTGGGAATCAAGAGACCCAGTACTTC. Protein product: CASSKTGNQETQYF.

The rearrangement links TRBV6-6 to TRBJ1-1, with D hard to call. This CDR3 contains 14 residues. CDR1 and CDR2 from the germline V gene are MNHNY and SVGAGI (reference sequence). V gave up 6 bases and J gave up 2 bases, with 13 bases separating them. As DNA, the CDR3 is TGTGCCAGCAGATCCCCTACCGGTAACACTGAAGCTTTCTTT. This codes for CASRSPTGNTEAFF.

This clone was recorded a few times. CDR3 sequence reads: CASSFQRVQGGNTIYF. CDR3 DNA sequence: TGTGCCAGCAGTTTTCAGAGGGTACAAGGGGGAAACACCATATATTTT. The J gene is TRBJ1-3, the V gene TRBV25-1; D gene ambiguous. The CDR3 is made up of 16 amino acids. V lost 5 bases, J lost 4 bases, and 18 bases lay in between. CDR1 is MGHDK and CDR2 is SYGVNS in the germline V gene.

This chain connects TRBV2 to TRBJ2-1, with D maybe TRBD2 (6 bases). The CDR3 covers 12 residues. The germline CDR1 and CDR2 sequences are SNHLY and FYNNEI. The V and J ends lost 6 bases and 10 bases respectively, with 13 bases between them. CDR3 loop: CASSPFGGEQFF. The CDR3 DNA sequence: TGTGCCAGCAGCCCGTTTGGAGGGGAGCAGTTCTTC.

This chain connects TRBV6-5 to TRBJ2-7; D could derive from TRBD1 or TRBD2 (5 bases each). CDR1 is MNHEY, CDR2 SVGAGI, per germline. V lost 3 bases to trimming and J lost 6 bases, with 12 bases between them. The CDR3 loop spans 13 amino acids. Here the CDR3 reads CASSYFGASEQYF. CDR3 in DNA: TGTGCCAGCAGTTATTTCGGGGCATCCGAGCAGTACTTC.

This clone was detected only once. The chain combines TRBV6-6 with TRBJ1-1; D is unclear. The V gene lost 5 bases and the J gene lost 4 bases, with 14 bases spanning the gap. Germline lookup yields CDR1 MNHNY and CDR2 SVGAGI (reference sequence). The CDR3 length is 14 residues. The CDR3 nucleotides read TGTGCCAGCAGTAACCCGGAAGGGTCCACTGAAGCTTTCTTT. As protein: CASSNPEGSTEAFF.